The 21 T cell receptor beta chains below were found in one sample sequenced in a study of blood T cells in healthy people across ages. Through a sample-barcoded 5' primer and a J-beta primer mix, a second PCR was run for roughly 6 to 12 cycles. TCRdb re-called the 5' RACE reads with MiXCR, one entry per CDR3 protein. The sample lists almost 550,000 distinct CDR3 sequences; around 24% were seen once. These same data were also listed under a study on T cells of mothers and their children.

The sample was blood. Receptors were obtained from a boy aged 5 to 17 in good health.

The chain has TRBV7-2 and TRBJ1-3; D perhaps matches TRBD1 (6 bases). CDR3 length: 15 residues. The germline CDR1 and CDR2 sequences are SGHTA and FQGNSA. Trimming shortened V by 1 base and J by 8 bases, and 15 bases separated the two germline ends. CDR3 nucleotides: TGTGCCAGCAGCTTAGGCGGATTGAGGGGGGACACCATATATTTT. This translates into CASSLGGLRGDTIYF.

Ten or more counts support this clonotype. The rearrangement joins TRBV4-3 to TRBJ2-5; tentative D call: TRBD2 (6 bases). With the DNA end fitting TRBJ2-7 better, the J assignment may be wrong. CDR3 size: 15 residues. Germline CDR1 LGHNA, CDR2 YSLEER. CDR3 nucleotides: TGCGCCAGCAGCCAGGGTGACGGGAGCTCCTACGAGCAGTACTTC. It specifies CASSQGDGSSYEQYF.

The chain employs TRBV10-3 and TRBJ2-7; D is uncertain. This CDR3 is 14 amino acids long. The V end was cut by 2 bases, the J end by 2 bases, with 10 bases between. Germline assignment: CDR1 ENHRY and CDR2 SYGVKD. The DNA of the CDR3 is TGTGCCATCAGTGAGCCCACAGTCACCTACGAGCAGTACTTC. Its protein product is CAISEPTVTYEQYF.

The rearrangement links TRBV5-1 to TRBJ2-1; 7 bases are shared with TRBD2. Trimming at V came to 0 bases and at J to 1 base, leaving 4 bases not matched to a gene. CDR3 length equals 16 residues. Germline V lookup: CDR1 SGHRS, CDR2 YFSETQ. The CDR3 loop reads CASSLGLAVSYNEQFF. DNA of the CDR3: TGCGCCAGCAGCTTGGGGCTAGCGGTTTCCTACAATGAGCAGTTCTTC.

This clonotype occurred once. Here the CDR3 DNA reads TGTGCCAGCTCACCACCTACAGGCTATTCCTACGAGCAGTACTTC. Protein: CASSPPTGYSYEQYF. This chain links TRBV18 with TRBJ2-7, with D possibly TRBD1 on 5 matching bases. Germline V gives CDR1 KGHSH, CDR2 LQKENI. With 0 bases removed from V and 1 base from J, the gap between germline ends came to 10 bases. The CDR3 runs 15 residues.

The genes are TRBV7-8 and TRBJ2-7, with 8 bases identical to TRBD2. With V trimmed by 0 bases and J by 1 base, 5 bases remained unmatched. Germline V lookup: CDR1 SGHVS, CDR2 FQNEAQ. CDR3 size: 16 residues. This chain's CDR3 is CASSLALRGASYEQYF. The CDR3 nucleotides read TGTGCCAGCAGCTTAGCTCTGCGGGGGGCTTCCTACGAGCAGTACTTC.

This clonotype has a handful of counts. Germline and junction disagree at one end, which may indicate a read error. The rearrangement joins TRBV7-2 to TRBJ1-2, with D unclear. This CDR3 is 12 amino acids long. The germline V gene has CDR1 SGHTA and CDR2 FQGNSA. CDR3 loop: CASSLASYRYTF. CDR3 bases: TGTGCCAGCAGCTTAGCCTCCTATCGCTACACCTTC.

The gene calls are TRBV20-1 and TRBJ2-3, with 10 bases aligning to TRBD2. CDR3 size: 14 residues. Germline CDR1 reads DFQATT; CDR2 reads SNEGSKA (reference sequence). J was trimmed by 9 bases and V by 0 bases; bases with no gene match: 6. CDR3 residues: CSARDSGRSNTQYF. The CDR3 DNA reads as TGCAGTGCTAGAGATAGCGGGAGGTCGAACACGCAGTATTTT.

This sequence joins TRBV11-2 and TRBJ2-5; 9 nucleotides match TRBD1. From germline, CDR1 is SGHAT and CDR2 FQNNGV. V shed 5 bases and J 5 bases; nucleotides not matched to a gene: 3. The CDR3 sequence is 13 residues long. CDR3 sequence reads: CASSGTGRETQYF. The DNA for the CDR3 is TGTGCCAGCAGCGGGACAGGGCGGGAGACCCAGTACTTC.

There are a few counts of this clonotype. The rearrangement joins TRBV18 to TRBJ1-2, with TRBD1 matching 7 bases. This CDR3 is 15 amino acids long. CDR1 and CDR2 from the germline V gene are KGHSH and LQKENI. With V trimmed by 2 bases and J by 3 bases, 6 bases remained unmatched. CDR3 DNA: TGTGCCAGCTCACCAGCGACAGGGATTTACTATGGCTACACCTTC. The encoded protein is CASSPATGIYYGYTF.

This clonotype was counted between two and nine times. The CDR3 DNA follows: TGTGCCAGCAGCCCCCTACTAGCGCCGACCATTCCAGAGACCCAGTACTTC. Translating gives CASSPLLAPTIPETQYF. This chain uses TRBV7-2 with TRBJ2-5; 7 bases fit TRBD2. Germline V lookup: CDR1 SGHTA, CDR2 FQGNSA. CDR3 length: 17 amino acids. Trimming took 5 bases from V and 4 from J; bases not matched to a gene: 16.

V usage is TRBV18 and J usage is TRBJ2-1; no clear D gene. TRBJ2-7 matches the DNA end more closely, so the J call is doubtful. Per germline, CDR1 KGHSH and CDR2 LQKENI. The CDR3 covers 14 residues. The CDR3 DNA sequence: TGTGCCAGCTCAGCCCGGACCCGGACCTCGGAGCAGTACTTC. Translation gives CASSARTRTSEQYF.

The chain couples TRBV5-5 to TRBJ2-4, with D uncertain. Germline V CDR1 and CDR2: SGHKS, YYEKEE (reference sequence). The CDR3 is 16 residues long. The V end lost 0 bases, the J end lost 0 bases, and 10 bases lay between the germline ends. The CDR3 DNA reads as TGTGCCAGCAGCTTGGGCGGAGTTCTAGCCAAAAACATTCAGTACTTC. Translated: CASSLGGVLAKNIQYF.

The chain combines TRBV27 with TRBJ1-5, with D possibly being TRBD1 (6 bases). V was shortened by 5 bases and J by 0 bases, with 17 bases between the two germline ends. CDR3 length: 17 residues. Germline CDR1 is MNHEY and CDR2 is SMNVEV (reference sequence). The DNA of the CDR3 is TGTGCCAGCAGTCCCTACCTGGACAGCTATAGCAATCAGCCCCAGCATTTT. This sequence encodes CASSPYLDSYSNQPQHF.

The V and J genes are TRBV28 and TRBJ2-3; TRBD2 aligns across 9 bases. Germline V gene data show CDR1 as MDHEN and CDR2 as SYDVKM. This CDR3 has 16 amino acids. The junction had 8 bases not matched to a gene; V was cut back by 2 bases and J by 5 bases. The CDR3 loop reads CASSLGVSGSVDTQYF. The CDR3 nucleotides read TGTGCCAGCAGTTTAGGGGTTAGCGGGAGTGTAGATACGCAGTATTTT. The full variable domain, with the rest looked up from reference TRBV28 and TRBJ2-3, is DVKVTQSSRYLVKRTGEKVFLECVQDMDHENMFWYRQDPGLGLRLIYFSYDVKMKEKGDIPEGYSVSREKKERFSLILESASTNQTSMYLCASSLGVSGSVDTQYFGPGTRLTVL.

The V call is TRBV27, the J call TRBJ1-4; D is unresolved. Looked up from germline, CDR1 is MNHEY and CDR2 is SMNVEV (reference sequence). The CDR3 is made up of 16 amino acids. V shed 1 base and J shed 8 bases, with 17 bases lying between them. This CDR3 reads CASSLLGGWRYEKLFF. The CDR3 DNA reads TGTGCCAGCAGTTTATTAGGAGGGTGGAGGTACGAAAAACTGTTTTTT.

The genes are TRBV27 and TRBJ1-2; TRBD1 agrees at 7 bases. The CDR3 covers 15 residues. With 2 bases clipped from V and 7 bases from J, the junction kept 10 bases outside the gene matches. Germline-derived CDR1 and CDR2 are MNHEY and SMNVEV (reference sequence). CDR3 sequence (DNA): TGTGCCAGCAGTTTAAGGGGGCTGGGAGGGAGTGGCTACACCTTC. It yields the protein CASSLRGLGGSGYTF.

This clonotype has just a few counts. V is TRBV5-1 and J is TRBJ2-7; 9 bases match TRBD2. The CDR3 has 15 residues. CDR1 and CDR2 (germline): SGHRS, YFSETQ. The V and J ends lost 3 bases and 3 bases, in that order; junction bases with no gene match: 7. CDR3 sequence: CASSWWISGGYEQYF. DNA of the CDR3: TGCGCCAGCAGCTGGTGGATTAGCGGGGGCTACGAGCAGTACTTC.

The V call is TRBV28, the J call TRBJ2-1; D is uncertain. The V and J ends lost 7 bases and 0 bases respectively, with 13 bases between them. This CDR3 comprises 15 residues. The V gene's germline CDR1 is MDHEN and CDR2 SYDVKM. The CDR3, as DNA: TGTGCCAGCAAGTTAGTAGCAGGCTCCTACAATGAGCAGTTCTTC. This translates into CASKLVAGSYNEQFF.

The gene calls are TRBV15 and TRBJ2-5; TRBD1 agrees at 7 bases. The germline CDR1 and CDR2 sequences are LNHNV and YYDKDF (reference sequence). The trim removed 3 bases at V and 1 base at J, leaving 5 bases unmatched. The CDR3 totals 15 residues. The CDR3 loop reads CATSSLGQIQETQYF. CDR3 sequence (DNA): TGTGCCACCAGCAGCCTGGGACAGATCCAAGAGACCCAGTACTTC.

This clonotype has just a few counts. This chain links TRBV13 with TRBJ2-1; D unresolved. The CDR3 is 14 residues long. Germline V lookup: CDR1 PRHDT, CDR2 FYEKMQ (reference sequence). Trimming stripped 0 bases from V and 5 bases from J, with 8 bases between. The DNA for the CDR3 is TGTGCCAGCAGCTTAGGGCCCGCCGACAATGAGCAGTTCTTC. Translation: CASSLGPADNEQFF.